This entry concerns a single T cell receptor beta chain. The data stem from a study of blood T cell repertoires in COVID-19. Whole-study context: The samples span acute and convalescent COVID-19 from the United States, Italy and Spain. Nucleic acid was either cDNA or gDNA, and it came from T cells, B-cell-depleted T cells, or PBMCs.

Per the study methods: Amplifying reference gene primers gave estimates of nucleated cell counts. Sequencing was performed with immunoSEQ multiplex PCR; in TCRdb, only in-frame clones are kept and a portion is missing. That table is the source of V, J and clone size, and D and trimming were worked out from the DNA. The sample shows approximately 400,000 clones, more than 75% of them seen only once. The CDR3 consists of 13 residues. V was trimmed by 4 bases and J by 0 bases, leaving 6 bases between them. Per germline, CDR1 MNHEY and CDR2 SMNVEV (reference sequence). This sequence was found in a human donor with acute or convalescent COVID-19. The donor label of this sample is uncertain. V usage is TRBV27 and J usage is TRBJ1-1; D is uncertain. Sequenced sample: peripheral blood. The CDR3 region has the DNA TGTGCCAGCAGTTACGGTATGAACACTGAAGCTTTCTTT. It translates to CASSYGMNTEAFF.